The following is a T cell receptor (beta chain) sequence with its context. Study processing details: Estimates of nucleated cell counts were drawn from the amplification of reference gene primers. Profiling relied on immunoSEQ multiplex PCR, and the TCRdb table lists in-frame clones only, not all of them. D and trimming come from the DNA, and the V and J calls and clone size come from that table. In the table there are about 120,000 clones, around 87% of which are singletons. This entry is derived from a study of blood T cell repertoires in COVID-19. As for the study in general: Whether acute or convalescent, the COVID-19 samples came from the United States, Italy and Spain. From T cells, B-cell-depleted T cells, or PBMCs came the material, which was cDNA or gDNA.

The J segment lost 2 bases and the V segment lost 8 bases, leaving 6 bases of the junction unmatched. CDR3 size: 15 residues. Germline V gene data show CDR1 as SNHLY and CDR2 as FYNNEI. The V call is TRBV2, the J call TRBJ1-3; 10 bases are a match to TRBD1. What was sequenced was peripheral blood. The clonotype comes from a woman aged 70-85 years with acute or convalescent COVID-19. CDR3 amino acids: CASVLGQGTGNTIYF. Written as DNA, the CDR3 is TGTGCCAGCGTTTTGGGACAGGGGACTGGAAACACCATATATTTT. Full variable domain (rest looked up from reference TRBV2 and TRBJ1-3): EPEVTQTPSHQVTQMGQEVILRCVPISNHLYFYWYRQILGQKVEFLVSFYNNEISEKSEIFDDQFSVERPDGSNFTLKIRSTKLEDSAMYFCASVLGQGTGNTIYFGEGSWLTVV.